Presented here are 32 T cell receptor beta chains from one specimen sequenced in a study of identical twins. Using its own MiXCR run on the 5' RACE reads, TCRdb lists one record per CDR3 protein. The repertoire holds 250,000 to 350,000 distinct CDR3 sequences, with less than 9% as singletons. This sample was shared with a second study, whose subject was yellow fever vaccine responses in identical twins.

The sample comprised memory (CD45RO+) T cells sorted from blood. The receptors were sampled from a woman aged 18-35 years in good health.

The rearrangement links TRBV7-8 to TRBJ1-1; 7 nucleotides agree with TRBD1. Germline CDR1 and CDR2: SGHVS and FQNEAQ. V gave up 3 bases and J gave up 3 bases; unmatched junction bases: 4. The CDR3 has 14 residues. DNA of the CDR3: TGTGCCAGCAGCTTCGGACAGGTTTACACTGAAGCTTTCTTT. This sequence encodes CASSFGQVYTEAFF. The full variable domain, rest sourced from reference TRBV7-8 and TRBJ1-1, is GAGVSQSPRYKVAKRGQDVALRCDPISGHVSLFWYQQALGQGPEFLTYFQNEAQLDKSGLPSDRFFAERPEGSVSTLKIQRTQQEDSAVYLCASSFGQVYTEAFFGQGTRLTVV.

This clonotype was picked up a small number of times. This chain uses TRBV20-1 with TRBJ1-1, with D hard to call. V was pared by 6 bases and J by 1 base, with 12 bases between. CDR1 and CDR2 from the germline V gene are DFQATT and SNEGSKA (reference sequence). CDR3 length: 13 residues. In nucleotides, the CDR3 is TGCAGTGCCCCTTGGGGAGGGAACACTGAAGCTTTCTTT. Residues: CSAPWGGNTEAFF.

Many counts were recorded for this clonotype. This chain uses TRBV12-3 or TRBV12-4 with TRBJ1-2; D uncertain. V lost 3 bases and J lost 7, with 15 bases in between. The CDR3 extends over 14 amino acids. The CDR3 DNA reads TGTGCCAGCAGTTTCGGGCCTCTGTTAAGTGGCTACACCTTC. Amino acid sequence: CASSFGPLLSGYTF.

This clonotype was recorded at least ten times. The chain has TRBV6-1 and TRBJ2-5; 8 bases match TRBD1. The CDR3 loop spans 15 amino acids. V lost 4 bases, J lost 4 bases, and 8 bases stayed unmatched. The germline CDR1 and CDR2 sequences are MNHNS and SASEGT. CDR3 region: CASSAAGTGRETQYF. CDR3 sequence (DNA): TGTGCCAGCAGTGCAGCAGGGACAGGCAGAGAGACCCAGTACTTC.

This clonotype was recorded at least ten times. The V gene is TRBV6-5, the J gene TRBJ1-1, with 10 positions matching TRBD1. This CDR3 is 15 amino acids long. V shed 0 bases, J shed 11 bases, and the junction held 9 bases outside the gene matches. CDR1 and CDR2 from the germline V gene are MNHEY and SVGAGI. CDR3 nucleotide sequence: TGTGCCAGCAGTTACTCGACAGGGGGCTATCGAGAGGCTTTCTTT. As protein: CASSYSTGGYREAFF.

This clonotype was picked up a small number of times. The chain employs TRBV20-1 and TRBJ2-1, with TRBD2 matching over 11 bases. The CDR3 extends over 14 amino acids. Germline V gives CDR1 DFQATT, CDR2 SNEGSKA (reference sequence). The J segment lost 4 bases and the V segment lost 4 bases, leaving 3 bases of the junction unmatched. CDR3 protein: CSATRTSGYNEQFF. In nucleotides, the CDR3 is TGCAGTGCTACTAGGACTAGCGGGTACAATGAGCAGTTCTTC.

This clonotype was seen many times. The V and J genes are TRBV6-4 and TRBJ2-2, with D hard to call. Germline CDR1 and CDR2: MRHNA and SNTAGT. The CDR3 extends over 15 amino acids. V lost 6 bases and J 4 bases, leaving 15 bases between the germline ends. The CDR3 here is CASSPSEQFTGELFF. Here the CDR3 DNA reads TGTGCCAGCAGCCCATCGGAGCAGTTCACCGGGGAGCTGTTTTTT.

This clonotype was detected ten times or more. The gene calls are TRBV21-1 and TRBJ2-3; the listed D gene, TRBD1, was not tested against the DNA. TRBV21-1 is a pseudogene segment. This CDR3 has 15 amino acids. CDR3 bases: TGTGCCAGCAGCAAAGAAGTACAGGGCACAGATACGCAGTATTTT. Residues: CASSKEVQGTDTQYF.

This chain links TRBV11-1 with TRBJ1-1; TRBD1 matches 7 bases. The CDR3 consists of 19 residues. J gave up 0 bases and V 5 bases, and 18 bases lay outside the gene matches. The germline V gene has CDR1 SGHAT and CDR2 FQDESV (reference sequence). The CDR3 region has the DNA TGTGCCAGCAGCCCTGGGAGGGGATGGGGACAGTTCATGAACACTGAAGCTTTCTTT. As protein: CASSPGRGWGQFMNTEAFF.

This clonotype was found many times. The chain recombines TRBV28 with TRBJ2-7; weak D call: TRBD2 (6 bases). V was shortened by 4 bases and J by 0 bases, with 16 bases between the two germline ends. Germline CDR1 is MDHEN and CDR2 is SYDVKM. There are 16 residues in the CDR3. As DNA, the CDR3 is TGTGCCAGCAGTTCCGGGGGTAGCGGTTTCTCCTACGAGCAGTACGTC. Encoded protein: CASSSGGSGFSYEQYV.

This clonotype has a handful of counts. The V and J genes are TRBV20-1 and TRBJ2-7; unclear D gene. V dropped 1 base and J dropped 3 bases, with 13 bases sitting between them. The germline V gene has CDR1 DFQATT and CDR2 SNEGSKA (reference sequence). CDR3 size: 14 residues. The CDR3 nucleotides read TGCAGTGCTAGAGTGGGCAGTGCAGACTACGAGCAGTACTTC. Its translation is CSARVGSADYEQYF.

V usage is TRBV6-5 and J usage is TRBJ2-4; D tentatively reads TRBD1 or TRBD2 (5 bases each). V lost 4 bases to trimming and J lost 1 base, with 11 bases between them. The CDR3 length is 15 residues. The germline V gene has CDR1 MNHEY and CDR2 SVGAGI. CDR3 nucleotide sequence: TGTGCCAGCAGTTCCGGGGCCTCGGCCAAAAACATTCAGTACTTC. It yields the protein CASSSGASAKNIQYF.

This clonotype was picked up many times. The CDR3 nucleotides read TGTGCCAGCAGCCCTTTGATAACCTCAGATACGCAGTATTTT. It is translated as CASSPLITSDTQYF. This chain links TRBV12-3 or TRBV12-4 with TRBJ2-3; D uncertain. There are 14 residues in the CDR3. Trimming pared 6 bases from V and 4 bases from J, leaving 14 bases between.

V and J are TRBV6-4 and TRBJ1-1; TRBD1 is a possible D gene (5 bases). The V end lost 6 bases, the J end lost 2 bases, and 10 bases lay between the germline ends. This CDR3 comprises 13 residues. CDR1 and CDR2 (germline): MRHNA, SNTAGT. CDR3 in amino acids: CASSRQINTEAFF. CDR3 DNA: TGTGCCAGCAGCCGACAGATAAACACTGAAGCTTTCTTT.

There are a few counts of this clonotype. CDR3 DNA: TGTGCCAGCAGTTACCATCCGGGGGGGACGAACACCGGGGAGCTGTTTTTT. It yields the protein CASSYHPGGTNTGELFF. The chain joins TRBV6-5 to TRBJ2-2, with 8 bases aligning to TRBD2. J lost 0 bases, V lost 2 bases, and 5 bases had no gene match. The CDR3 is made up of 17 amino acids. Germline-derived CDR1 and CDR2 are MNHEY and SVGAGI.

This clonotype was seen many times. The chain links TRBV10-3 to TRBJ1-5; tentative D call: TRBD1 (5 bases). V lost 8 bases to trimming and J lost 2 bases, with 25 bases between them. Germline loops: CDR1 ENHRY, CDR2 SYGVKD. The CDR3 spans 18 residues. Here the CDR3 DNA reads TGTGCCATCCTTCGGCGGGACCCACCCAGAGGGGGCAATCAGCCCCAGCATTTT. Its protein is CAILRRDPPRGGNQPQHF.

This clonotype was picked up many times. The chain is built from TRBV28 and TRBJ2-2; 9 positions agree with TRBD2. There are 15 residues in the CDR3. In germline, CDR1 is MDHEN, CDR2 SYDVKM. The J segment lost 2 bases and the V segment lost 5 bases, leaving 3 bases of the junction unmatched. CDR3 region: CASSVAGVNTGELFF. The CDR3 DNA is TGTGCCAGCAGTGTAGCGGGAGTAAACACCGGGGAGCTGTTTTTT.

There are a few counts of this clonotype. The genes are TRBV7-2 and TRBJ2-3; 11 bases fit TRBD2. There are 17 residues in the CDR3. The V gene end was trimmed by 6 bases and the J gene end by 0 bases; junction bases not matched to a gene: 8. Germline V gives CDR1 SGHTA, CDR2 FQGNSA. The CDR3 here is CASRPGASGGSTDTQYF. The CDR3 bases are TGTGCCAGCAGACCAGGGGCTAGCGGGGGGAGCACAGATACGCAGTATTTT.

This clonotype has at least ten counts. The rearrangement uses TRBV3-1 and TRBJ2-3; D might be TRBD1 (6 bases). This CDR3 contains 16 residues. Germline V gene data show CDR1 as LGHDT and CDR2 as YNNKEL (reference sequence). V dropped 1 base and J dropped 3 bases, with 14 bases sitting between them. DNA for the CDR3: TGTGCCAGCAGCCAAGTTGGGTCACAGGGTACAGATACGCAGTATTTT. Translating gives CASSQVGSQGTDTQYF.

The sample holds a few counts of this clonotype. This sequence joins TRBV24-1 and TRBJ2-1; TRBD1 matches at 8 bases. CDR1 is KGHDR, CDR2 SFDVKD, per germline. The CDR3 has 17 amino acids. V trimming: 4 bases; J trimming: 4 bases; junction bases outside the gene matches: 11. The CDR3 sequence is CATSDSPGQGRYNEQFF. The CDR3 region has the DNA TGTGCCACCAGTGACTCACCTGGACAGGGTCGTTACAATGAGCAGTTCTTC.

This clonotype was detected only a few times. The V and J genes are TRBV10-3 and TRBJ2-2; TRBD2 aligns across 11 bases. Germline loops: CDR1 ENHRY, CDR2 SYGVKD. The CDR3 spans 16 residues. V trimming: 7 bases; J trimming: 5 bases; junction bases outside the gene matches: 9. This chain's CDR3 is CAITPSGGPGTGELFF. CDR3 in DNA: TGTGCCATCACCCCTAGCGGGGGGCCTGGTACCGGGGAGCTGTTTTTT.

The chain employs TRBV5-1 and TRBJ1-5; D not certain. The V gene lost 2 bases and the J gene lost 2 bases, with 8 bases spanning the gap. The germline V gene encodes CDR1 SGHRS and CDR2 YFSETQ. The CDR3 is made up of 14 amino acids. CDR3 residues: CASSFGPGNQPQHF. As DNA, the CDR3 is TGCGCCAGCAGCTTCGGCCCGGGCAATCAGCCCCAGCATTTT.

The table lists this clonotype with a few counts. This chain uses TRBV6-1 with TRBJ1-1; D may be TRBD1 (5 bases). From germline, CDR1 is MNHNS and CDR2 SASEGT. CDR3 size: 13 residues. V dropped 4 bases and J dropped 4 bases, with 10 bases sitting between them. The CDR3 DNA is TGTGCCAGCAGTGCAGGGTTCGGCACTGAAGCTTTCTTT. Protein sequence: CASSAGFGTEAFF.

The gene calls are TRBV20-1 and TRBJ1-1; D is possibly TRBD1 (6 bases). Germline V gives CDR1 DFQATT, CDR2 SNEGSKA (reference sequence). The CDR3 sequence is 14 residues long. V lost 4 bases and J lost 1, with 13 bases in between. The CDR3 reads CSAMEGVKNTEAFF. The CDR3 DNA follows: TGCAGTGCTATGGAGGGGGTAAAGAACACTGAAGCTTTCTTT.

J is TRBJ2-4 and V is TRBV6-2 or TRBV6-3; 7 bases are a match to TRBD2. The length of the CDR3 is 19 residues. Germline V gene lookup returns CDR1 MNHEY and CDR2 SVGEGT. V trimming: 2 bases; J trimming: 2 bases; junction bases outside the gene matches: 15. The CDR3 DNA reads as TGTGCCAGCAGTTACCCCCCCTCTGGCGGGAGTATAACCAAAAACATTCAGTACTTC. Amino acid sequence: CASSYPPSGGSITKNIQYF.

There are many counts of this clonotype. The chain combines TRBV10-3 with TRBJ2-1; 8 positions match TRBD1. The germline V gene encodes CDR1 ENHRY and CDR2 SYGVKD. This CDR3 region has 16 residues. V was pared by 6 bases and J by 5 bases, with 12 bases of the junction left unmatched. The DNA for the CDR3 is TGTGCCATCAGCCGCCCTGGACAGGGTAGACACAATGAGCAGTTCTTC. Translation gives CAISRPGQGRHNEQFF.

A word on this clonotype: A much larger clone sits a single nucleotide away, making a read error possible. The J gene is TRBJ2-2, the V gene TRBV7-9; no firm D call. CDR1 is SEHNR and CDR2 is FQNEAQ in the germline V gene (reference sequence). V lost 0 bases, J lost 0 bases, and 8 bases lay in between. This CDR3 comprises 16 residues. This chain's CDR3 is CASSLASIPNTGELFF. DNA of the CDR3: TGTGCCAGCAGCTTAGCGTCTATACCGAACACCGGGGAGCTGTTTTTT.

This chain joins TRBV3-1 and TRBJ2-2; 11 bases are a match to TRBD1. The CDR3 loop spans 15 amino acids. V shed 6 bases, J shed 5 bases, and the junction held 5 bases outside the gene matches. Germline V gene sequence: CDR1 LGHDT, CDR2 YNNKEL (reference sequence). The CDR3 bases are TGTGCCAGCAGGACGGGGACAGGGGGGACCGGGGAGCTGTTTTTT. Its protein product is CASRTGTGGTGELFF.

This clonotype was recorded many times. The chain links TRBV12-3 or TRBV12-4 to TRBJ1-4; D unresolved. V was trimmed by 5 bases and J by 4 bases, leaving 11 bases between them. The CDR3 is made up of 14 amino acids. The CDR3 is CASSLQSSNEKLFF. In DNA form, the CDR3 reads TGTGCCAGCAGTCTTCAGAGCAGTAATGAAAAACTGTTTTTT.

This clonotype was observed many times. The V and J genes are TRBV12-3 or TRBV12-4 and TRBJ2-5; 8 positions agree with TRBD1. The CDR3 has 14 residues. V was pared by 4 bases and J by 4 bases, with 5 bases of the junction left unmatched. The CDR3 is CASSSATGGETQYF. CDR3 nucleotides: TGTGCCAGCAGTTCAGCAACAGGGGGAGAGACCCAGTACTTC.

This clonotype was seen many times. One end of the junction does not line up with germline, which may come from a read error. The chain is built from TRBV18 and TRBJ1-1, with TRBD1 matching 9 bases. The CDR3 is made up of 13 amino acids. From germline, CDR1 is KGHSH and CDR2 LQKENI. DNA of the CDR3: TGTGCCAGCACACCTGGGACAGGGCCTGAAGCTTTCTTT. Amino acid sequence: CASTPGTGPEAFF.

This clonotype was seen only a few times. The chain combines TRBV6-5 with TRBJ1-1, with 7 bases identical to TRBD1. CDR1 is MNHEY and CDR2 is SVGAGI in the germline V gene. The V and J ends lost 4 bases and 5 bases, in that order; junction bases with no gene match: 10. The length of the CDR3 is 15 residues. The CDR3 bases are TGTGCCAGCAGTTCTGGGCAGGGGGGTCGGACTGAAGCTTTCTTT. This gives the protein CASSSGQGGRTEAFF.